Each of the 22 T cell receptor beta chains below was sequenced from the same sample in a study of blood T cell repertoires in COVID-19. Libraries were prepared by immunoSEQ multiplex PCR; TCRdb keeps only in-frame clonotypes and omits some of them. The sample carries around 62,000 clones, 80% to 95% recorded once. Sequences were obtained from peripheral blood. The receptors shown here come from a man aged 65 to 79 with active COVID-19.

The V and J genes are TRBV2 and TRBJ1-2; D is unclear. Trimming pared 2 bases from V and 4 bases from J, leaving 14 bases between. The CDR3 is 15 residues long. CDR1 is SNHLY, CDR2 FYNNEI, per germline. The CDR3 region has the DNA TGTGCCAGCAGTGAAACGCGCCAGGCCCTCTATGGCTACACCTTC. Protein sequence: CASSETRQALYGYTF.

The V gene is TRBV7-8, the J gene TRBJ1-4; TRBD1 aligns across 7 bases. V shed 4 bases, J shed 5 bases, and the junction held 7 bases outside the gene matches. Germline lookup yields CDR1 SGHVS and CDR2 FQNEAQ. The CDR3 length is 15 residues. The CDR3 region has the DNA TGTGCCAGCAGCTCTGTGGGACAGCCCAATGAAAAACTGTTTTTT. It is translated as CASSSVGQPNEKLFF.

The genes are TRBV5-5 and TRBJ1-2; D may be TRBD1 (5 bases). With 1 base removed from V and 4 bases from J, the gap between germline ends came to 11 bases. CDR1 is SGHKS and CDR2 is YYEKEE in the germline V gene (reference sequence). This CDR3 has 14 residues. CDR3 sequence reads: CASSLPGGSYGYTF. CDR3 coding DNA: TGTGCCAGCAGCTTGCCCGGGGGATCCTATGGCTACACCTTC.

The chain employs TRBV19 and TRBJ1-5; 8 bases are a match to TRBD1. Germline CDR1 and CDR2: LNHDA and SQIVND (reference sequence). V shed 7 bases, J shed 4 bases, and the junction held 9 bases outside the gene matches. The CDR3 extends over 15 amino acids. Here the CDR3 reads CASMTGVVVNQPQHF. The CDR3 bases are TGTGCCAGTATGACAGGGGTTGTAGTAAATCAGCCCCAGCATTTT.

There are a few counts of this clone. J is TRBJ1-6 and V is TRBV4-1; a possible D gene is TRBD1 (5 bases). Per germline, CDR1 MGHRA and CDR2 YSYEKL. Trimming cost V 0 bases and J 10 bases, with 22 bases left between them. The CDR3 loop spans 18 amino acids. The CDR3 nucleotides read TGCGCCAGCAGCCAAGAATATTCAGGGCTGGTCACCAGATCACCCCTCCACTTT. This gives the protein CASSQEYSGLVTRSPLHF.

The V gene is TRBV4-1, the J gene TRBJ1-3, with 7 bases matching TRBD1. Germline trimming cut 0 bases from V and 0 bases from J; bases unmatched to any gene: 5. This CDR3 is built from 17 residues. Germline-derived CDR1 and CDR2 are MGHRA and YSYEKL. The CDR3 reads CASSQDSGQYSGNTIYF. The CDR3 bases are TGCGCCAGCAGCCAAGATTCGGGACAGTACTCTGGAAACACCATATATTTT.

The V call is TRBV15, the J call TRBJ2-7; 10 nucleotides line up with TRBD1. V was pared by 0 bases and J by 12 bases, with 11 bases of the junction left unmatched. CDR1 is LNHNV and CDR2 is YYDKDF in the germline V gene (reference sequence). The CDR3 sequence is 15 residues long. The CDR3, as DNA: TGTGCCACCAGCAGAGATGCCTGGGGAGGACAGGGGGTGTACTTC. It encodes CATSRDAWGGQGVYF.

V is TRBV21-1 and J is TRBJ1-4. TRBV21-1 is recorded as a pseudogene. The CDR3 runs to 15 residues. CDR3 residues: CASSATIFGGEKLFF. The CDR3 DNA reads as TGTGCCAGCAGCGCAACAATCTTCGGGGGTGAAAAACTGTTTTTT.

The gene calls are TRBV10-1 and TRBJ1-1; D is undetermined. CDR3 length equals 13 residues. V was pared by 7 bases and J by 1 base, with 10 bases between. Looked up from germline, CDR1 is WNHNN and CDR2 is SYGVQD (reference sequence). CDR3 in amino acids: CASTGIRNTEAFF. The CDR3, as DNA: TGCGCCAGCACCGGGATCAGGAACACTGAAGCTTTCTTT.

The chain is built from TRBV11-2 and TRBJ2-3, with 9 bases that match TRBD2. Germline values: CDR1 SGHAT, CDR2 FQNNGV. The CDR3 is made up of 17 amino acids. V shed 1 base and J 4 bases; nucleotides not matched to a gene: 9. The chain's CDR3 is CASSLGLAGYLSDTQYF. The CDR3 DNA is TGTGCCAGCAGCTTAGGTCTAGCGGGGTATCTGTCAGATACGCAGTATTTT.

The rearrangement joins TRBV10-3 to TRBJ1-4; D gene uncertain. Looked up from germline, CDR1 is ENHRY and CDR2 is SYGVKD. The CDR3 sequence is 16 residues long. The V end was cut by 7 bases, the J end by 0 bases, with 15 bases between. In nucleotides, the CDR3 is TGTGCCATCACCGAAGGACTGCCCGCAACTAATGAAAAACTGTTTTTT. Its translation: CAITEGLPATNEKLFF.

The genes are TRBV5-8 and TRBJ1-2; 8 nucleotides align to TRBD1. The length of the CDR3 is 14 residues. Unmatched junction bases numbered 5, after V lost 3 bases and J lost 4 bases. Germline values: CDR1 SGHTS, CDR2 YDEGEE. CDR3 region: CASSSGQGGYGYTF. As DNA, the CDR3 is TGTGCCAGCAGCTCCGGACAGGGCGGCTATGGCTACACCTTC.

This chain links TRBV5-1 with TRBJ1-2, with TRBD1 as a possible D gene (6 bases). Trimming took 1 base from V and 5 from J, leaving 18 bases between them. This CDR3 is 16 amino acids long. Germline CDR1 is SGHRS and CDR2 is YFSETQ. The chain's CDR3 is CASSLSRQERGYGYTF. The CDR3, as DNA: TGCGCCAGCAGCTTGTCGAGACAGGAGAGGGGATATGGCTACACCTTC.

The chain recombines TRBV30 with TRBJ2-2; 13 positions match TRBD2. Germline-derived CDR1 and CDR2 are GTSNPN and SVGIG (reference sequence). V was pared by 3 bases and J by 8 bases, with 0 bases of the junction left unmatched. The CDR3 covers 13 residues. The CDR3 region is CAWRGLAGGELFF. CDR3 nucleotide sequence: TGTGCCTGGAGGGGACTAGCGGGGGGGGAGCTGTTTTTT.

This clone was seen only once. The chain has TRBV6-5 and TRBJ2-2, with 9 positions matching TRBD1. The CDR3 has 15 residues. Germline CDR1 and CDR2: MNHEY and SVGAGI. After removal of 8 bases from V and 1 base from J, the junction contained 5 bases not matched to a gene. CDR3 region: CASLLGQGNTGELFF. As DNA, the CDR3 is TGTGCCAGCCTACTGGGACAGGGGAACACCGGGGAGCTGTTTTTT.

In nucleotides, the CDR3 is TGTGCCAGTACCCCGACAGGGGAAAACACCATATATTTT. Amino acids: CASTPTGENTIYF. V is TRBV19 and J is TRBJ1-3; TRBD1 agrees at 8 bases. V was pared by 7 bases and J by 6 bases, with 5 bases of the junction left unmatched. The CDR3 has 13 amino acids. Germline CDR1 reads LNHDA; CDR2 reads SQIVND (reference sequence).

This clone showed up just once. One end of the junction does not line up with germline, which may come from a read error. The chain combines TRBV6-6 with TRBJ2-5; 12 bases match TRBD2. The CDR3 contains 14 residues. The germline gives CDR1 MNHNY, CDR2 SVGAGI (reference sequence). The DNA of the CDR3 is TGTGCCAGCAGTTTCCGGGGACTAGCGGGCGGAGCGGACTTC. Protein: CASSFRGLAGGADF.

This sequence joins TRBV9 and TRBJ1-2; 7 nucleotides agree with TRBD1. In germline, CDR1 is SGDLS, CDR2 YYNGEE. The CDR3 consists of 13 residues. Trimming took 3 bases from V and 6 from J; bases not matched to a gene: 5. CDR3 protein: CASSERQGDGYTF. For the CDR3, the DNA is TGTGCCAGCAGCGAAAGACAGGGTGATGGCTACACCTTC. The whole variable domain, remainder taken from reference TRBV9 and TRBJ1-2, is DSGVTQTPKHLITATGQRVTLRCSPRSGDLSVYWYQQSLDQGLQFLIQYYNGEERAKGNILERFSAQQFPDLHSELNLSSLELGDSALYFCASSERQGDGYTFGSGTRLTVV.

The CDR3 region is CASRSRDRNTEAFF. In DNA form, the CDR3 reads TGTGCCAGCAGATCCAGGGACAGGAACACTGAAGCTTTCTTT. V usage is TRBV6-5 and J usage is TRBJ1-1; 7 bases line up with TRBD1. Germline assignment: CDR1 MNHEY and CDR2 SVGAGI. The junction had 5 bases not matched to a gene; V was cut back by 6 bases and J by 1 base. This CDR3 region has 14 residues.

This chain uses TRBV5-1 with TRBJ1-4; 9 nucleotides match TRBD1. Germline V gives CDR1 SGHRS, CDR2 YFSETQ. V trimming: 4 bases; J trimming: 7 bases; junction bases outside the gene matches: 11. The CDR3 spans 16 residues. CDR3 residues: CASSAGTGNILEKLFF. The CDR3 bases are TGCGCCAGCAGCGCAGGGACAGGGAATATCCTTGAAAAACTGTTTTTT.

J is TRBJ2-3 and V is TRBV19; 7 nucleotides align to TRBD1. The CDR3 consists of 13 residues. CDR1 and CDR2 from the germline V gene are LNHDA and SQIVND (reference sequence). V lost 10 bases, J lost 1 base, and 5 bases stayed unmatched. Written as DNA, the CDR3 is TGTGCCACAGGTGGACAGGGCACAGATACGCAGTATTTT. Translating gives CATGGQGTDTQYF.

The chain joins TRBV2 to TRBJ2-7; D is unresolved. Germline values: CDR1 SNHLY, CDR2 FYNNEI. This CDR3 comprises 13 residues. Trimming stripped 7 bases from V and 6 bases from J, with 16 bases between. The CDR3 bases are TGTGCCAGCACGCTTCTCTGGGCCTCCGAGCAGTACTTC. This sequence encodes CASTLLWASEQYF.